This is a list of T cell receptor beta chains from one sample in a study of technical replicates of blood from a handful of donors. The data were produced by immunoSEQ multiplex PCR, yet TCRdb's version contains in-frame clones alone and is incomplete. Of approximately 70,000 clones listed, 92% are singletons. Source material: T cells isolated from PBMCs. The origin of the receptors is a human donor in good health. Both conserved end residues are part of each CDR3.

>TRBJ2-7|TRBV5-1
CASSLSPPAYEQYF
>TRBJ2-7|TRBV7-3
CASSPSGTRDEQYF
>TRBJ1-4|TRBV18
CASSPQTRTGVEKLFF
>TRBJ2-7|TRBV4-2
CASSQESRGDEQYF
>TRBJ1-4|TRBV10-3
CAISEGTGAGNEKLFF
>TRBJ1-4|TRBV15
CATSRNYTPDRSEKLFF
>TRBJ2-7|TRBV10-2
CASRELAGGNEQYF
>TRBJ2-3|TRBV6-5
CASSYFREATDTQYF
>TRBJ2-7|TRBV13
CASSRIGSPAYEQYF
>TRBJ1-1|TRBV5-4
CASSFGQLSFQEAFF
>TRBJ2-7|TRBV27
CASSLGADLYEQYF
>TRBJ2-1|TRBV5-8
CASYTSGVYNEQFF
>TRBJ2-3|TRBV6-5
CASRGLAGEDTQYF
>TRBJ2-7|TRBV4-1
CASSQEPSGILRYEQYF
>TRBJ2-3|TRBV6-5
CASSRLGTDTQYF
>TRBJ2-3|TRBV4-2
CASSQEAGATDTQYF
>TRBJ2-5|TRBV4-3
CASSPSLSGTPQETQYF
>TRBJ2-5|TRBV6-1
CASTRRGGVGETQYF
>TRBJ2-7|TRBV29-1
CSVTATTYEQYF
>TRBJ2-7|TRBV6-5
CASSYRQTYEQYF
>TRBJ1-2|TRBV27
CASRTEEYGYTF
>TRBJ2-5|TRBV18
CASSSQGSYQETQYF
>TRBJ1-2|TRBV27
CASSATGTELYGYTF
>TRBJ1-1|TRBV16
CASSQSGTKNTEAFF
>TRBJ2-7|TRBV5-4
CASSLAVVTGVYEQYF
>TRBJ2-1|TRBV11-2
CASSFRTASSSYNEQFF
>TRBJ1-5|TRBV6-4
CASSDNEGEYSNQPQHF
>TRBJ2-7|TRBV19
CASSITSGVYEQYF
>TRBJ2-5|TRBV7-2
CASSFGLQETQYF
>TRBJ2-7|TRBV10-3
CAISEASGYYEQYF
>TRBJ1-2|TRBV27
CASSLTGANYGYTF
>TRBJ2-7|TRBV9
CAGSRSYFGEQYF
>TRBJ2-5|TRBV7-8
CASSPGTYGETQYF
>TRBJ2-7|TRBV4-3
CASSLTRLAPSYEQYF
>TRBJ2-1|TRBV7-8
CASSLPGQGRSEQFF
>TRBJ2-3|TRBV5-4
CASSRYPAGEADTQYF
>TRBJ1-5|TRBV28
CASSPRGSINQPQHF
>TRBJ2-1|TRBV5-1
CASSWGETSGRYNEQFF
>TRBJ2-7|TRBV25-1
CASSELTRDYNYEQYF
>TRBJ2-2|TRBV19
CASSILGAWNTGELFF
>TRBJ1-5|TRBV11-2
CASSPRAGGNQPQHF
>TRBJ2-7|TRBV9
CASSGPRGHEQYF
>TRBJ1-2|TRBV30
CAWSAITSPGQINYGYTF
>TRBJ2-7|TRBV10-1
CASSDSDKRYEQYF
>TRBJ2-1|TRBV6-5
CASSRPGLNNEQFF
>TRBJ2-5|TRBV5-8
CASSFGRAEETQYF
>TRBJ1-5|TRBV15
CATSRVWQGWQQPQHF
>TRBJ1-4|TRBV2
CASMTFQGLEEKLFF
>TRBJ2-5|TRBV9
CASTRGLWETQYF
>TRBJ2-7|TRBV4-1
CASSQGTPGLSEQYF